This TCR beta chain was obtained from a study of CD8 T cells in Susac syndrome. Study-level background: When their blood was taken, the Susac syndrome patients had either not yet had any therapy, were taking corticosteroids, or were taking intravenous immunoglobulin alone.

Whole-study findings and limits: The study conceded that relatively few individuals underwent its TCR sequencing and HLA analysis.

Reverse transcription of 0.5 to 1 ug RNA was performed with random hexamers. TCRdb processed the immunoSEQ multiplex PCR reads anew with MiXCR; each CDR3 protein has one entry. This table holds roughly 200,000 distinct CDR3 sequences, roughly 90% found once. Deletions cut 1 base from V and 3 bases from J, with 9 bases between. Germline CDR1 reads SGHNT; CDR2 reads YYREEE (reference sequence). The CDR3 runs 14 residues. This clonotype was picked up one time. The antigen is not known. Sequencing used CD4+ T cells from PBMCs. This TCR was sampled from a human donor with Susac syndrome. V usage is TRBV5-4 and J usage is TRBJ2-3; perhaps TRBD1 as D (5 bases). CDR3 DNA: TGTGCCAGCAGCTTGCAGGGTGGGACAGATACGCAGTATTTT. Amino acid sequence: CASSLQGGTDTQYF.